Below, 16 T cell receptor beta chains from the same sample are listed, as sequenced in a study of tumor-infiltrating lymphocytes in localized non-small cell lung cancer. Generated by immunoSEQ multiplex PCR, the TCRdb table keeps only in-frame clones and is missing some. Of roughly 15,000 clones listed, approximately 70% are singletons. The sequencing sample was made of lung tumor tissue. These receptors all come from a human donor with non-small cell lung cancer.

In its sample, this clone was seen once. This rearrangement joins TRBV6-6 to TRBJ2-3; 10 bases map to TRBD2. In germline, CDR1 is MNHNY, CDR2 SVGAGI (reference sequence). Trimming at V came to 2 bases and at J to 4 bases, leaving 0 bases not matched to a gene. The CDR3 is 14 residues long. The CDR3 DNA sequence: TGTGCCAGCAGTTACGGGACTAGCGCAGATACGCAGTATTTT. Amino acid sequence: CASSYGTSADTQYF.

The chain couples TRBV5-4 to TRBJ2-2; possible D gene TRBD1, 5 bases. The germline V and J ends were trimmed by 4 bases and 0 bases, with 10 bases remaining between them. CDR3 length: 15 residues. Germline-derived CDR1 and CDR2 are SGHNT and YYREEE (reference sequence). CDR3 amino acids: CASSVDNANTGELFF. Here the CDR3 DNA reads TGTGCCAGCAGCGTGGACAACGCGAACACCGGGGAGCTGTTTTTT.

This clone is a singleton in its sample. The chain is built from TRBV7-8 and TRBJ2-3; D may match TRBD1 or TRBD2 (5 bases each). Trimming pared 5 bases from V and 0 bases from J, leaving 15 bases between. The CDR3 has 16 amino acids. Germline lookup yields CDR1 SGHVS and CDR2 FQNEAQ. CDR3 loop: CASSPVGTTSTDTQYF. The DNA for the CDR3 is TGTGCCAGCAGCCCCGTGGGGACCACTAGCACAGATACGCAGTATTTT.

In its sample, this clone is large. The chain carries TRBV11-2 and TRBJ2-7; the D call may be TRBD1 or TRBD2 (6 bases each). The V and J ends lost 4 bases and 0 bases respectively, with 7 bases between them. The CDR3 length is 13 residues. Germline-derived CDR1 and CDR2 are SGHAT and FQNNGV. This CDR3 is CASSSGASYEQYF. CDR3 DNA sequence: TGTGCCAGCAGCTCGGGGGCCTCCTACGAGCAGTACTTC.

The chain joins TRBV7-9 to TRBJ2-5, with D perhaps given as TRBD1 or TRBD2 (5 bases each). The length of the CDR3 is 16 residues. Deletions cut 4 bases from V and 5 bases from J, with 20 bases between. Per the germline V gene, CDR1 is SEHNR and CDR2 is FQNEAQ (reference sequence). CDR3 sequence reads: CASSSSGYQGGETQYF. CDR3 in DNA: TGTGCCAGCAGCTCCAGTGGGTATCAGGGCGGGGAGACCCAGTACTTC.

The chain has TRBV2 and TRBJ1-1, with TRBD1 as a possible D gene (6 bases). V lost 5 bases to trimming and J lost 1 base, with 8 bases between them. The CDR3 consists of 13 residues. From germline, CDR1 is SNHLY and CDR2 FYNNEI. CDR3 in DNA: TGTGCCAGCAGTAAACAGGGGAACACTGAAGCTTTCTTT. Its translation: CASSKQGNTEAFF. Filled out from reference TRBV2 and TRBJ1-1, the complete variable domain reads EPEVTQTPSHQVTQMGQEVILRCVPISNHLYFYWYRQILGQKVEFLVSFYNNEISEKSEIFDDQFSVERPDGSNFTLKIRSTKLEDSAMYFCASSKQGNTEAFFGQGTRLTVV.

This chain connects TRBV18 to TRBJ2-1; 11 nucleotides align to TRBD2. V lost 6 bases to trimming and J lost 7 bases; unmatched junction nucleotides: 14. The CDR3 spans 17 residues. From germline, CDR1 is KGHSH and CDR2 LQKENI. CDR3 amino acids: CASSPTSGASAQNEQFF. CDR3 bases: TGTGCCAGCTCGCCGACTAGCGGGGCCTCGGCGCAAAATGAGCAGTTCTTC. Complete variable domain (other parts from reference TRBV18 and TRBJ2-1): NAGVMQNPRHLVRRRGQEARLRCSPMKGHSHVYWYRQLPEEGLKFMVYLQKENIIDESGMPKERFSAEFPKEGPSILRIQQVVRGDSAAYFCASSPTSGASAQNEQFFGPGTRLTVL.

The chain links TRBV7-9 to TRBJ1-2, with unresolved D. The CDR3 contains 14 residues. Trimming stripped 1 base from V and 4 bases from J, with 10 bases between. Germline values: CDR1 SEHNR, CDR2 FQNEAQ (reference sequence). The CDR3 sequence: CASSLDLTSYGYTF. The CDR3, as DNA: TGTGCCAGCAGCTTAGACCTGACATCCTATGGCTACACCTTC.

CDR3 sequence: CSVPRDGPDGYTF. The CDR3 bases are TGCAGCGTTCCCCGAGACGGACCCGATGGCTACACCTTC. This chain joins TRBV29-1 and TRBJ1-2; the D is unclear. This CDR3 comprises 13 residues. Trimming removed 5 bases at V and 6 bases at J, with 16 bases between. CDR1 is SQVTM and CDR2 is ANQGSEA in the germline V gene.

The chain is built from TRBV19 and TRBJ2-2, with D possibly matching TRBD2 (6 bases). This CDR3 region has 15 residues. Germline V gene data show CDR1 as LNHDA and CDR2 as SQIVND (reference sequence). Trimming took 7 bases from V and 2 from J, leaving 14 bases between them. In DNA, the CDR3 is TGTGCCAGTAAGGGACTCCCCATTAACACCGGGGAGCTGTTTTTT. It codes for CASKGLPINTGELFF.

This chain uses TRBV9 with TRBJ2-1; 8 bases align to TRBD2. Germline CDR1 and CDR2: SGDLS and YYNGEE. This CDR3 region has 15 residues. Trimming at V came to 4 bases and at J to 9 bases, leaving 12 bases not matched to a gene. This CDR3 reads CASSPPGLVMSEQFF. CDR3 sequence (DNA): TGTGCCAGCAGCCCGCCGGGACTAGTGATGAGTGAGCAGTTCTTC.

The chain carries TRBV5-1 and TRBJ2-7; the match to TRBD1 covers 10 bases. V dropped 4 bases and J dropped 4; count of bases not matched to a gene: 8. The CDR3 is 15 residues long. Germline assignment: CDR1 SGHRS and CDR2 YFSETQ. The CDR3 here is CASSAGGTGEYEQYF. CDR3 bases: TGCGCCAGCAGCGCCGGCGGGACAGGGGAGTACGAGCAGTACTTC.

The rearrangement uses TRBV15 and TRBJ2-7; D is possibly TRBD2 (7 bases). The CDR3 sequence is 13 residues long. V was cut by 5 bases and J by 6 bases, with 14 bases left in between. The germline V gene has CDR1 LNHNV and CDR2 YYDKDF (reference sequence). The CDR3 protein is CATSLGGRREQYF. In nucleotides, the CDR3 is TGTGCCACCAGCCTCGGGGGGCGTCGCGAGCAGTACTTC.

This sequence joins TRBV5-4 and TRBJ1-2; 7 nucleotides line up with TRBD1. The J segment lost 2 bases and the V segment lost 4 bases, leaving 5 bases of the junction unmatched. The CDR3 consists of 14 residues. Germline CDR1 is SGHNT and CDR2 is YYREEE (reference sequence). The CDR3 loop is CASSRTGENYGYTF. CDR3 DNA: TGTGCCAGCAGCCGGACAGGAGAAAACTATGGCTACACCTTC.

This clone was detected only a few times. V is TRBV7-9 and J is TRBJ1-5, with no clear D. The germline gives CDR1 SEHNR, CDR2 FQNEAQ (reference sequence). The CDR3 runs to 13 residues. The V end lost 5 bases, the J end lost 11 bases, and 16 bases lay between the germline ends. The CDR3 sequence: CASSPGPHTAQHF. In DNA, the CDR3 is TGTGCCAGCAGCCCAGGCCCCCACACGGCCCAGCATTTT.

Here the CDR3 reads CASSSIQGNTEAFF. For the CDR3, the DNA is TGCGCCAGCAGCTCGATCCAGGGTAACACTGAAGCTTTCTTT. The chain links TRBV5-1 to TRBJ1-1; possible D gene TRBD1, 5 bases. The CDR3 is 14 residues long. Germline lookup yields CDR1 SGHRS and CDR2 YFSETQ. The V gene lost 3 bases and the J gene lost 2 bases, with 11 bases spanning the gap.